The 17 T cell receptor beta chains below all came from one sample that was sequenced in a study of beta chain features in type 1 diabetes. Expressed TCRB transcripts were sequenced because the entire RNA isolate underwent reverse transcription. The protocol was immunoSEQ multiplex PCR, while the TCRdb copy is restricted to in-frame clones and leaves out a portion. The sample has roughly 180,000 clones, 13% seen once. The sample comprised central memory CD4+ T cells from blood. These receptors were taken from a woman aged 18-29 years in good health.

In this sample, this clone turned up a few times. The rearrangement links TRBV5-6 to TRBJ2-1; 8 bases match TRBD1. CDR3 length: 14 amino acids. The V and J ends lost 5 bases and 6 bases, in that order; junction bases with no gene match: 7. Germline CDR1 and CDR2: SGHDT and YYEEEE. The CDR3 reads CASRTTGASNEQFF. CDR3 DNA sequence: TGTGCCAGCAGAACGACAGGGGCGAGCAATGAGCAGTTCTTC. Supplemented by reference TRBV5-6 and TRBJ2-1, the full variable domain reads DAGVTQSPTHLIKTRGQQVTLRCSPKSGHDTVSWYQQALGQGPQFIFQYYEEEERQRGNFPDRFSGHQFPNYSSELNVNALLLGDSALYLCASRTTGASNEQFFGPGTRLTVL.

CDR3 coding DNA: TGTGCCAGCAGTAGTCGACTAGCGGGAGCTTTGAATGAGCAGTTCTTC. The encoded protein is CASSSRLAGALNEQFF. V usage is TRBV28 and J usage is TRBJ2-1; TRBD2 aligns across 12 bases. V was pared by 5 bases and J by 7 bases, with 9 bases of the junction left unmatched. This CDR3 spans 16 amino acids. The germline CDR1 and CDR2 sequences are MDHEN and SYDVKM.

Only a few counts were recorded for this clone. The gene calls are TRBV4-1 and TRBJ1-1; 9 bases align to TRBD1. Trimming took 1 base from V and 5 from J; bases not matched to a gene: 5. The CDR3 is 15 amino acids. Looked up from germline, CDR1 is MGHRA and CDR2 is YSYEKL. For the CDR3, the DNA is TGCGCCAGCAGCCAAGGGACAGGGGCGGATACTGAAGCTTTCTTT. Its translation is CASSQGTGADTEAFF.

This clone has only a few counts. This sequence joins TRBV6-6 and TRBJ1-5, with D tentatively TRBD1 (6 bases). Germline loops: CDR1 MNHNY, CDR2 SVGAGI (reference sequence). The germline V and J ends were trimmed by 6 bases and 7 bases, with 19 bases remaining between them. The CDR3 extends over 15 amino acids. The chain's CDR3 is CASRSDGDTYQPQHF. CDR3 bases: TGTGCCAGCAGAAGCGATGGGGACACATACCAGCCCCAGCATTTT.

This clone was recorded a few times. The chain has TRBV28 and TRBJ2-1, with 8 bases lining up with TRBD1. This CDR3 contains 17 residues. Germline V gene sequence: CDR1 MDHEN, CDR2 SYDVKM. V shed 6 bases and J 3 bases; nucleotides not matched to a gene: 13. CDR3 protein: CASSSYSGTGLYNEQFF. The CDR3 DNA reads TGTGCCAGCAGCTCCTACTCCGGGACAGGCCTCTACAATGAGCAGTTCTTC.

This clone was counted only a few times. V gene TRBV28 combines with J gene TRBJ1-2; tentatively, D is TRBD1 (6 bases). V was shortened by 7 bases and J by 1 base, with 16 bases between the two germline ends. The CDR3 is 15 residues long. Germline loops: CDR1 MDHEN, CDR2 SYDVKM. This CDR3 is CASILSGGLNYGYTF. CDR3 bases: TGTGCCAGCATCCTGAGCGGGGGCCTTAACTATGGCTACACCTTC.

This clone has at least ten counts. The chain uses TRBV7-8 and TRBJ2-5; 16 bases are a match to TRBD2. Looked up from germline, CDR1 is SGHVS and CDR2 is FQNEAQ. The V gene end was trimmed by 5 bases and the J gene end by 7 bases; junction bases not matched to a gene: 4. The CDR3 sequence is 15 residues long. CDR3 protein: CASSHGTSGRGTQYF. CDR3 DNA sequence: TGTGCCAGCAGCCACGGGACTAGCGGGAGGGGGACCCAGTACTTC.

This clone was seen a handful of times. This chain links TRBV20-1 with TRBJ2-7; a possible D gene is TRBD2 (6 bases). The CDR3 totals 11 residues. Trimming removed 7 bases from V and 3 bases from J, with 10 bases in between. CDR1 and CDR2 (germline): DFQATT, SNEGSKA (reference sequence). The CDR3 is CSGVTSYEQYF. The CDR3 nucleotides read TGCAGTGGTGTGACTAGCTACGAGCAGTACTTC.

This clone has only a few counts. The chain has TRBV18 and TRBJ1-1; 7 bases fit TRBD1. The CDR3 covers 16 residues. V lost 2 bases, J lost 1 base, and 7 bases stayed unmatched. Germline CDR1 KGHSH, CDR2 LQKENI. CDR3 protein: CASSPSLGTANTEAFF. Written as DNA, the CDR3 is TGTGCCAGCTCACCAAGCCTCGGGACAGCGAACACTGAAGCTTTCTTT.

This clone has only a few counts. V and J are TRBV2 and TRBJ2-3, with unresolved D. The V end lost 9 bases, the J end lost 3 bases, and 13 bases lay between the germline ends. The CDR3 is 13 residues long. Germline CDR1 is SNHLY and CDR2 is FYNNEI. CDR3: CASHSGYTDTQYF. The DNA of the CDR3 is TGTGCCAGTCATTCCGGGTATACAGATACGCAGTATTTT.

There are a few counts of this clone. The rearrangement links TRBV7-9 to TRBJ2-4, with a possible D match to TRBD1 (6 bases). V gave up 6 bases and J gave up 7 bases, with 13 bases separating them. CDR3 length: 13 residues. Germline CDR1 SEHNR, CDR2 FQNEAQ (reference sequence). CDR3 DNA: TGTGCCAGCAGTCGCCAGGACAGCAACATTCAGTACTTC. This sequence encodes CASSRQDSNIQYF.

This clone was counted only a few times. The chain uses TRBV11-2 and TRBJ2-1, with D tentatively TRBD1 (5 bases). Trimming took 4 bases from V and 10 from J, leaving 11 bases between them. Germline CDR1 reads SGHAT; CDR2 reads FQNNGV. The CDR3 has 12 residues. In nucleotides, the CDR3 is TGTGCCAGCAGCTCACTATGGGGCGAGCAGTTCTTC. It is translated as CASSSLWGEQFF.

V gene TRBV9 combines with J gene TRBJ1-2; 9 bases line up with TRBD1. The CDR3 sequence is 15 residues long. Germline CDR1 reads SGDLS; CDR2 reads YYNGEE. The V gene end was trimmed by 4 bases and the J gene end by 5 bases; junction bases not matched to a gene: 9. The DNA of the CDR3 is TGTGCCAGCAGCCCGCCGGGACAGGGATATTATGGCTACACCTTC. This codes for CASSPPGQGYYGYTF.

Regarding this clone: This specimen includes other DNA sequences encoding the same CDR3. The chain couples TRBV30 to TRBJ2-3; 11 positions agree with TRBD1. This CDR3 region has 15 residues. Germline CDR1 and CDR2: GTSNPN and SVGIG (reference sequence). Trimming took 1 base from V and 3 from J; bases not matched to a gene: 3. The chain's CDR3 is CAWSGDRGKTDTQYF. The CDR3 bases are TGTGCCTGGAGTGGGGACAGGGGGAAAACAGATACGCAGTATTTT.

This clone was observed a handful of times. The chain is built from TRBV28 and TRBJ1-1, with TRBD1 matching over 7 bases. Germline trimming cut 5 bases from V and 6 bases from J; bases unmatched to any gene: 9. The V gene's germline CDR1 is MDHEN and CDR2 SYDVKM. This CDR3 is 14 amino acids long. The CDR3 coding sequence is TGTGCCAGCAGTCTCGGAAACAGGGGCTCTGAAGCTTTCTTT. Protein: CASSLGNRGSEAFF.

This clone was found a few times. This chain uses TRBV5-6 with TRBJ2-7; 7 bases are shared with TRBD1. V was clipped by 1 base and J by 9 bases; unmatched bases: 10. Germline loops: CDR1 SGHDT, CDR2 YYEEEE. The CDR3 consists of 14 residues. CDR3 coding DNA: TGTGCCAGCAGCTTGAGGACAGGCCCTCAGGGGCAGTACTTC. This translates into CASSLRTGPQGQYF.

This clone was seen a few times. The chain combines TRBV6-6 with TRBJ2-7, with 10 positions matching TRBD1. The CDR3 has 15 residues. CDR1 and CDR2 from the germline V gene are MNHNY and SVGAGI (reference sequence). V trimming: 7 bases; J trimming: 1 base; junction bases outside the gene matches: 7. The CDR3 loop is CASTVPGQGSYEQYF. The DNA for the CDR3 is TGTGCCAGCACCGTGCCGGGACAGGGGTCCTACGAGCAGTACTTC.